These 22 T cell receptor beta chains were sequenced from one sample in a study of blood T cell repertoires in COVID-19. Sequencing used immunoSEQ multiplex PCR; TCRdb keeps in-frame clones, though not all of them. The sample contains about 110,000 clones, around 86% of which appear only once. The sequenced sample consisted of peripheral blood. Every receptor here comes from a woman aged 70-85 years with acute or convalescent COVID-19.

The chain recombines TRBV11-3 with TRBJ2-4; TRBD1 agrees at 7 bases. The CDR3 loop spans 13 amino acids. Germline V gene lookup returns CDR1 SGHNT and CDR2 YENEEA. V shed 1 base, J shed 12 bases, and the junction held 6 bases outside the gene matches. Written as DNA, the CDR3 is TGTGCCAGCAGCTTAGGTGTGACAGGGACTCAGTACTTC. It specifies CASSLGVTGTQYF.

V is TRBV19 and J is TRBJ2-7; 7 positions match TRBD1. The V and J ends lost 3 bases and 6 bases, in that order; junction bases with no gene match: 5. CDR3 length equals 13 residues. Germline CDR1 and CDR2: LNHDA and SQIVND (reference sequence). The CDR3 DNA follows: TGTGCCAGTAGTATCCAGGGGGATTCCGAGCAGTACTTC. This codes for CASSIQGDSEQYF.

This chain uses TRBV9 with TRBJ2-6; tentatively, D is TRBD1 (6 bases). Germline CDR1 is SGDLS and CDR2 is YYNGEE. CDR3 length: 17 amino acids. V was shortened by 4 bases and J by 0 bases, with 14 bases between the two germline ends. CDR3 residues: CASSPRQAPSGANVLTF. The CDR3 bases are TGTGCCAGCAGCCCCCGACAGGCACCCTCTGGGGCCAACGTCCTGACTTTC.

V usage is TRBV19 and J usage is TRBJ1-4, with 8 bases aligning to TRBD1. V shed 5 bases, J shed 5 bases, and the junction held 7 bases outside the gene matches. Germline-derived CDR1 and CDR2 are LNHDA and SQIVND (reference sequence). The CDR3 length is 15 residues. In DNA, the CDR3 is TGTGCCAGTAGTCCCCGGGACAGGAAGAATGAAAAACTGTTTTTT. Protein product: CASSPRDRKNEKLFF. Together with reference TRBV19 and TRBJ1-4, the CDR3 gives the full variable domain: DGGITQSPKYLFRKEGQNVTLSCEQNLNHDAMYWYRQDPGQGLRLIYYSQIVNDFQKGDIAEGYSVSREKKESFPLTVTSAQKNPTAFYLCASSPRDRKNEKLFFGSGTQLSVL.

The chain uses TRBV30 and TRBJ2-5, with 8 bases aligning to TRBD2. The CDR3 sequence is 14 residues long. After removal of 4 bases from V and 5 bases from J, the junction contained 9 bases not matched to a gene. The germline V gene has CDR1 GTSNPN and CDR2 SVGIG (reference sequence). This CDR3 is CAWTSGGLMETQYF. The CDR3 DNA sequence: TGTGCCTGGACATCGGGGGGGCTCATGGAGACCCAGTACTTC.

This chain uses TRBV2 with TRBJ2-2, with TRBD2 matching 7 bases. This CDR3 is 15 amino acids long. Germline assignment: CDR1 SNHLY and CDR2 FYNNEI. V shed 8 bases, J shed 5 bases, and the junction held 11 bases outside the gene matches. In DNA form, the CDR3 reads TGTGCCAGCGGGAGGGACGCCGCCGGTACCGGGGAGCTGTTTTTT. Residues: CASGRDAAGTGELFF.

This clone was recorded once. This rearrangement joins TRBV27 to TRBJ2-7; 7 nucleotides agree with TRBD1. The CDR3 spans 13 residues. Germline lookup yields CDR1 MNHEY and CDR2 SMNVEV (reference sequence). Germline trimming cut 6 bases from V and 3 bases from J; bases unmatched to any gene: 5. The CDR3 here is CASRLTGNYEQYF. In nucleotides, the CDR3 is TGTGCCAGCAGACTGACAGGGAACTACGAGCAGTACTTC.

This clone was counted once. V gene TRBV4-2 combines with J gene TRBJ2-5, with D maybe TRBD2 (5 bases). V was clipped by 1 base and J by 4 bases, with 13 bases between them. The CDR3 has 15 amino acids. Germline V gene lookup returns CDR1 LGHNA and CDR2 YNFKEQ. The CDR3 DNA is TGTGCCAGCAGCCAAGGTAATAGCGACCGAGAGACCCAGTACTTC. Residues: CASSQGNSDRETQYF.

V and J are TRBV7-2 and TRBJ2-3, with 9 bases identical to TRBD2. The CDR3 is made up of 17 amino acids. The V gene's germline CDR1 is SGHTA and CDR2 FQGNSA. The V segment lost 5 bases and the J segment 5 bases; nucleotides outside the gene matches: 14. The CDR3 region has the DNA TGTGCCAGCAGCCCCAATGGCGGGGGGGCAAGCCGAGATACGCAGTATTTT. This codes for CASSPNGGGASRDTQYF.

This clone was counted between two and nine times. The chain has TRBV27 and TRBJ2-2; tentative D call: TRBD2 (5 bases). This CDR3 is built from 13 residues. V dropped 4 bases and J dropped 6 bases, with 9 bases sitting between them. CDR1 and CDR2 from the germline V gene are MNHEY and SMNVEV (reference sequence). The CDR3, as DNA: TGTGCCAGCAGTTCCGGGAAGGCCGGGGAGCTGTTTTTT. This sequence encodes CASSSGKAGELFF.

The rearrangement links TRBV5-4 to TRBJ1-4, with 7 bases matching TRBD1. Germline trimming cut 3 bases from V and 6 bases from J; bases unmatched to any gene: 8. CDR1 is SGHNT and CDR2 is YYREEE in the germline V gene (reference sequence). The CDR3 loop spans 15 amino acids. CDR3 sequence (DNA): TGTGCCAGCAGCTCCAGTCCCGGGACAGATGAAAAACTGTTTTTT. This encodes CASSSSPGTDEKLFF.

The chain couples TRBV27 to TRBJ1-1; 8 positions agree with TRBD1. CDR1 and CDR2 from the germline V gene are MNHEY and SMNVEV (reference sequence). Trimming at V came to 7 bases and at J to 3 bases, leaving 16 bases not matched to a gene. CDR3 length: 17 residues. DNA for the CDR3: TGTGCCAGCACCCCGGGGCAGGGGGCTAATCGGCACACTGAAGCTTTCTTT. Translation gives CASTPGQGANRHTEAFF.

The chain joins TRBV19 to TRBJ2-7, with 8 positions matching TRBD1. Per germline, CDR1 LNHDA and CDR2 SQIVND (reference sequence). Unmatched junction bases numbered 5, after V lost 7 bases and J lost 0 bases. CDR3 size: 14 residues. CDR3 loop: CASKGDRSSYEQYV. CDR3 coding DNA: TGTGCCAGTAAGGGGGACAGGAGCTCCTACGAGCAGTACGTC.

This chain links TRBV7-2 with TRBJ1-2; a weak D match, TRBD1 (5 bases). Germline CDR1 and CDR2: SGHTA and FQGNSA. The V end was cut by 1 base, the J end by 5 bases, with 14 bases between. CDR3 length equals 15 residues. The CDR3 reads CASSLGEGPIYGYTF. The CDR3 DNA reads TGTGCCAGCAGCTTAGGGGAGGGGCCGATATATGGCTACACCTTC.

The sample holds one count of this clone. The V call is TRBV7-3, the J call TRBJ2-1; 8 bases align to TRBD1. The CDR3 has 13 residues. The V gene end was trimmed by 1 base and the J gene end by 14 bases; junction bases not matched to a gene: 7. From germline, CDR1 is SGHTA and CDR2 FQGTGA. The CDR3 bases are TGTGCCAGCAGCTTAAATTCGGACAGGGATAAGTTCTTC. Its protein product is CASSLNSDRDKFF.

The chain is built from TRBV18 and TRBJ2-7, with TRBD1 matching over 8 bases. J was trimmed by 7 bases and V by 2 bases; bases with no gene match: 4. Germline lookup yields CDR1 KGHSH and CDR2 LQKENI. This CDR3 comprises 13 residues. CDR3 region: CASSPDRGREQYV. CDR3 coding DNA: TGTGCCAGCTCACCAGACAGGGGAAGGGAGCAGTACGTC.

This chain connects TRBV10-2 to TRBJ1-2, with 10 bases identical to TRBD1. Germline V gene lookup returns CDR1 WSHSY and CDR2 SAAADI. The V gene end was trimmed by 3 bases and the J gene end by 1 base; junction bases not matched to a gene: 5. This CDR3 is 16 amino acids long. The CDR3 reads CASSEATGGGNYGYTF. In nucleotides, the CDR3 is TGCGCCAGCAGTGAAGCGACAGGGGGCGGTAACTATGGCTACACCTTC.

The sample holds a few counts of this clone. The rearrangement links TRBV5-1 to TRBJ2-1, with 7 nucleotides matching TRBD1. This CDR3 comprises 14 residues. V was clipped by 2 bases and J by 4 bases; unmatched bases: 3. From germline, CDR1 is SGHRS and CDR2 YFSETQ. The CDR3, as DNA: TGCGCCAGCAGCTTATACAGGGGTTACAATGAGCAGTTCTTC. Encoded protein: CASSLYRGYNEQFF.

This clone was seen a single time. The genes are TRBV19 and TRBJ1-2, with D unresolved. The V gene lost 2 bases and the J gene lost 6 bases, with 10 bases spanning the gap. Per germline, CDR1 LNHDA and CDR2 SQIVND (reference sequence). This CDR3 region has 13 residues. The CDR3 spells CASSILGRDGYTF. The CDR3 region has the DNA TGTGCCAGTAGTATACTCGGGAGGGATGGCTACACCTTC.

This chain joins TRBV28 and TRBJ2-2; D possibly corresponds to TRBD2 (6 bases). Looked up from germline, CDR1 is MDHEN and CDR2 is SYDVKM. V was pared by 5 bases and J by 5 bases, with 15 bases between. This CDR3 region has 15 residues. CDR3 in amino acids: CASSPPPAGTGELFF. The CDR3 DNA sequence: TGTGCCAGCAGTCCTCCCCCCGCGGGGACCGGGGAGCTGTTTTTT.

The chain is built from TRBV28 and TRBJ1-2; D gene unclear. Germline CDR1 reads MDHEN; CDR2 reads SYDVKM. The CDR3 is made up of 11 amino acids. The germline V and J ends were trimmed by 5 bases and 4 bases, with 5 bases remaining between them. The CDR3 loop is CASSNLYGYTF. The DNA for the CDR3 is TGTGCCAGCAGTAATCTCTATGGCTACACCTTC.

The chain carries TRBV27 and TRBJ1-4; D might be TRBD1 (6 bases). This CDR3 is built from 14 residues. Germline CDR1 reads MNHEY; CDR2 reads SMNVEV (reference sequence). V dropped 6 bases and J dropped 5 bases, with 13 bases sitting between them. This chain's CDR3 is CASRHREINEKLFF. The CDR3 DNA follows: TGTGCCAGCAGACACAGGGAGATAAATGAAAAACTGTTTTTT.